This TCR beta chain was recorded in a study of metastatic and nonmetastatic thyroid tumors. Findings and caveats of the study: Malignant thyroid tumors reportedly had TCR beta diversity that was significantly higher than in benign nodules, in blood and tumor.

All patients were treatment-naive before thyroid surgery. On this clone itself: What it binds is not known.

TCRdb reanalyzed the PCR reads via MiXCR. Of about 27,000 clones listed, about 15% are singletons. This CDR3 has 17 amino acids. J lost 10 bases, V lost 7 bases, and 23 bases had no gene match. CDR1 and CDR2 (germline): MDHEN, SYDVKM. The sequenced sample was blood. The origin of this receptor is a male donor with papillary thyroid cancer or a benign thyroid nodule (not recorded which). Some clones in this sample may be carry-over from other donors' samples. The chain carries TRBV28 and TRBJ2-3; 7 nucleotides match TRBD2. CDR3 protein: CASTLVRMKRGPLSQYF. The CDR3 nucleotides are TGTGCCAGCACCCTCGTAAGAATGAAGCGGGGCCCTTTATCGCAGTATTTT.